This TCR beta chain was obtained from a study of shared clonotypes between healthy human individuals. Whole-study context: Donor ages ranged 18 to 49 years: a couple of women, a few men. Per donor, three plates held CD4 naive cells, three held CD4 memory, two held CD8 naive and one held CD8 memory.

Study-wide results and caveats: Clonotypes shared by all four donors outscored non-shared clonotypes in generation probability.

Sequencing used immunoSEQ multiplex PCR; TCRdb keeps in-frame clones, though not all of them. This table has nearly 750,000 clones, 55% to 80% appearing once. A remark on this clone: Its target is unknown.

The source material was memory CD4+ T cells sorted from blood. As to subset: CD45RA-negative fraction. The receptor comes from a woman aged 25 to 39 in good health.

For the CDR3, the DNA is TGTGCCAGCAGCTTAAGTCTACATAGCGGGAGAACAGATACGCAGTATTTT. Amino acids: CASSLSLHSGRTDTQYF. The V and J genes are TRBV11-2 and TRBJ2-3, with 9 bases matching TRBD2. CDR1 and CDR2 (germline): SGHAT, FQNNGV. J was trimmed by 3 bases and V by 2 bases; bases with no gene match: 9. The CDR3 contains 17 residues.